This entry describes one T cell receptor beta chain. This sample was taken from a study of blood T cell repertoires in COVID-19. Profiling relied on immunoSEQ multiplex PCR, and the TCRdb table lists in-frame clones only, not all of them. The sample contains under 80,000 clones, 85% to 90% of which appear only once. The sample comprised peripheral blood. This clonotype originated in a man aged 65 to 79 with active COVID-19.

CDR3 region: CAWDGVAGGGEQFF. CDR3 DNA sequence: TGTGCCTGGGACGGGGTAGCGGGAGGCGGTGAGCAGTTCTTC. J is TRBJ2-1 and V is TRBV30, with 10 nucleotides matching TRBD2. The V segment lost 5 bases and the J segment 9 bases; nucleotides outside the gene matches: 10. This CDR3 contains 14 residues. CDR1 and CDR2 from the germline V gene are GTSNPN and SVGIG (reference sequence).